This record concerns one TCR beta chain sequence. Its target is unknown. This record comes from a study of T cell responses to AZD1222 COVID-19 vaccine. CDR1 is MRHNA and CDR2 is SNTAGT in the germline V gene. V lost 0 bases and J 0 bases, leaving 9 bases between the germline ends. There are 16 residues in the CDR3. Study-level results: In a largely white British group with more females than males, clonal diversity was possibly underestimated. Repertoire collection took place solely once the T cell response had peaked.

Profiling relied on immunoSEQ multiplex PCR, and the TCRdb table lists in-frame clones only, not all of them. The profile covers around 150,000 clones, with 92% appearing a single time and 3% to 4.5% taken by the ten largest. This TCR was sampled from an adult who received the AZD1222 COVID-19 vaccine. The material sequenced was peripheral blood, taken 28 days after the second AZD1222 dose. The chain links TRBV6-4 to TRBJ1-5, with a tentative D call TRBD1 (5 bases). Here the CDR3 DNA reads TGTGCCAGCAGTGACTCGACAGTTTATAGCAATCAGCCCCAGCATTTT. Translating gives CASSDSTVYSNQPQHF.